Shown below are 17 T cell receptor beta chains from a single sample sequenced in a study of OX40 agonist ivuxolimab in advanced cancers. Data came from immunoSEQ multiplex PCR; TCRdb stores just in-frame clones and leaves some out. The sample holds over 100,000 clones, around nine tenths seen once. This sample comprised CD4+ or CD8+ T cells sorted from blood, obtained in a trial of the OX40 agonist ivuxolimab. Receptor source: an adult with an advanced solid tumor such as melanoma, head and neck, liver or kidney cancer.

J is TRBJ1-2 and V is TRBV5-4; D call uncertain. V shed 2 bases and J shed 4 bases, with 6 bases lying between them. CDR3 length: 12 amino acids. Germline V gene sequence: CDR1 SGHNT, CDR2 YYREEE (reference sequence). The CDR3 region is CASSFPAYGYTF. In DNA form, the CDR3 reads TGTGCCAGCAGCTTTCCGGCCTATGGCTACACCTTC.

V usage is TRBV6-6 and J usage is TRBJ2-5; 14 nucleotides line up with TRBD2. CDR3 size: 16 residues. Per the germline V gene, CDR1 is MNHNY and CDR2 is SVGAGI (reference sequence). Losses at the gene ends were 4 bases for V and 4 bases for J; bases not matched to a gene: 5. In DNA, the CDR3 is TGTGCCAGCAGTTTAGGACTAGCGGGAGGAGGAGAGACCCAGTACTTC. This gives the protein CASSLGLAGGGETQYF.

The CDR3 bases are TGTGCCAGCAGCTTGTCGGGGGAAAACTATGGCTACACCTTC. This encodes CASSLSGENYGYTF. The chain links TRBV7-3 to TRBJ1-2; TRBD1 might be the D (5 bases). From germline, CDR1 is SGHTA and CDR2 FQGTGA. The CDR3 has 14 residues. V was pared by 3 bases and J by 2 bases, with 10 bases between.

The CDR3 coding sequence is TGTGCCAGCAGCTTAACAGGGGGCTCTGGCTACACCTTC. Translated, it gives CASSLTGGSGYTF. This chain uses TRBV7-3 with TRBJ1-2, with TRBD1 matching over 7 bases. J lost 7 bases, V lost 0 bases, and 2 bases had no gene match. There are 13 residues in the CDR3. CDR1 SGHTA and CDR2 FQGTGA come from the germline V gene.

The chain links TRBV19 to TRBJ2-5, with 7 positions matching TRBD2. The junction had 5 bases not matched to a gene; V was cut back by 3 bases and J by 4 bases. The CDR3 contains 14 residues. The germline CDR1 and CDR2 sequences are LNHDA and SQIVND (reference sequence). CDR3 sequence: CASSMWTRGETQYF. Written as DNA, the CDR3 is TGTGCCAGTAGTATGTGGACTAGAGGAGAGACCCAGTACTTC.

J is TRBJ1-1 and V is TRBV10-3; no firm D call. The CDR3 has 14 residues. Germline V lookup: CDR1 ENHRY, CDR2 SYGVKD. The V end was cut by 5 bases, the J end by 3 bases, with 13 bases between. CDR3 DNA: TGTGCCATCAGTAATCCGGGTGAAGACACTGAAGCTTTCTTT. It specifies CAISNPGEDTEAFF.

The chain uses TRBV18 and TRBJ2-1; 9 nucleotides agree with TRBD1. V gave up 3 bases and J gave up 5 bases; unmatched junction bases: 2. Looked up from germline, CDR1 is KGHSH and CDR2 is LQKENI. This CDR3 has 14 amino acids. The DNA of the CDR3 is TGTGCCAGCTCACCCGGGACAGGGAACAATGAGCAGTTCTTC. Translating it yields CASSPGTGNNEQFF.

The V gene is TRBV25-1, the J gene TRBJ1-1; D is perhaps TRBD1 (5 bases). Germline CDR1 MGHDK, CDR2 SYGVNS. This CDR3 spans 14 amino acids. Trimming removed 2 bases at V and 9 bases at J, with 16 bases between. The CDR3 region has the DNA TGTGCCAGCAGTGAACAGGGAACAATTGGGAAAGCTTTCTTT. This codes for CASSEQGTIGKAFF. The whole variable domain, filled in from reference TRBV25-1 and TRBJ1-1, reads EADIYQTPRYLVIGTGKKITLECSQTMGHDKMYWYQQDPGMELHLIHYSYGVNSTEKGDLSSESTVSRIRTEHFPLTLESARPSHTSQYLCASSEQGTIGKAFFGQGTRLTVV.

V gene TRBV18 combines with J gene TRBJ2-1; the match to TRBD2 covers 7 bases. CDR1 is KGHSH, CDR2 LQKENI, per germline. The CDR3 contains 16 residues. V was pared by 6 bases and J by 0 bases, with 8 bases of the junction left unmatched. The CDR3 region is CASSRTGTTSYNEQFF. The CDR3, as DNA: TGTGCCAGCTCCCGAACGGGGACTACCTCCTACAATGAGCAGTTCTTC.

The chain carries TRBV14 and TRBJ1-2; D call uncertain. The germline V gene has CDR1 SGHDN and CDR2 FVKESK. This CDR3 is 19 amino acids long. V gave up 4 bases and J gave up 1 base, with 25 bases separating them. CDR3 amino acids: CASSPPDLRQIRSNYGYTF. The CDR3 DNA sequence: TGTGCCAGCAGCCCCCCCGACCTAAGGCAAATCCGGAGTAACTATGGCTACACCTTC.

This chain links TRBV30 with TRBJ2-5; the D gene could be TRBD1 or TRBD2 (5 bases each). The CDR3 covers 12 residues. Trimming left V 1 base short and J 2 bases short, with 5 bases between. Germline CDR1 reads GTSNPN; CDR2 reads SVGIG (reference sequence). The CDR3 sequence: CAWSGGQETQYF. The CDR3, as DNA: TGTGCCTGGAGTGGGGGGCAAGAGACCCAGTACTTC.

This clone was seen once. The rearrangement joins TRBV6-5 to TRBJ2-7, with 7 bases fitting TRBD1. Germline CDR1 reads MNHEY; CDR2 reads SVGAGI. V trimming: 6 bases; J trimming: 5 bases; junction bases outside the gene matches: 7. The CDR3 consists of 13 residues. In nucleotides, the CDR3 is TGTGCCAGCAGCCGCGACAGGGTCAACGAGCAGTACTTC. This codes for CASSRDRVNEQYF.

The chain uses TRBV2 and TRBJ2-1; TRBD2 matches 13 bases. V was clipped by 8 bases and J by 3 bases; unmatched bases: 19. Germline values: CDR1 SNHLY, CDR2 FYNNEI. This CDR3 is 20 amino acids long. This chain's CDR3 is CASRLREGTSGTPFYNEQFF. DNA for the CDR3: TGTGCCAGCCGTCTGAGGGAGGGGACTAGCGGGACACCGTTCTACAATGAGCAGTTCTTC.

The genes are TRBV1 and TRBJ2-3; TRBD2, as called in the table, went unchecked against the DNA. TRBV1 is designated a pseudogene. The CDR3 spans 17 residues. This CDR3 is CTSSQVTGGRSGDTQYF. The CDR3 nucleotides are TGCACCAGCAGCCAAGTCACTGGCGGGAGGTCGGGGGATACGCAGTATTTT.

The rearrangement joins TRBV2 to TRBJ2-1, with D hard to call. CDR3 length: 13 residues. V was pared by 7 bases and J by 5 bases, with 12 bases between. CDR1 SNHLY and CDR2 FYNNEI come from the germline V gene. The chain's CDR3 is CASKGGANNEQFF. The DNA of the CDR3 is TGTGCCAGCAAGGGCGGCGCTAACAATGAGCAGTTCTTC.

CDR3 sequence: CASSLGTSGHNEQFF. The CDR3, as DNA: TGTGCCAGCAGCCTCGGGACTAGCGGGCACAATGAGCAGTTCTTC. The chain combines TRBV7-9 with TRBJ2-1, with TRBD2 matching 12 bases. The CDR3 consists of 15 residues. Trimming cost V 5 bases and J 5 bases; bases outside gene matches: 4. Germline V CDR1 and CDR2: SEHNR, FQNEAQ (reference sequence).

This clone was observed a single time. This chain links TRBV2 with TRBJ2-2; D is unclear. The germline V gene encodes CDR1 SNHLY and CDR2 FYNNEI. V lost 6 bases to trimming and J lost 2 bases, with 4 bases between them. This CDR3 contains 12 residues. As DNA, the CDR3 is TGTGCCAGCAGGATAAACACCGGGGAGCTGTTTTTT. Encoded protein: CASRINTGELFF.